What follows describes a single T cell receptor beta chain. Its antigen specificity is not known. Nothing much larger sits one base from this clone, and base qualities are not available. TCR beta CDR3 regions were amplified from RNA transcripts. The TCR CDR3 was subjected to a first round of RT-PCR using the HTBI primer set and the Qiagen OneStep RT-PCR kit. Libraries were constructed in a second round of multiplex PCR, after which size selection and purification were performed. The libraries were sequenced on an Illumina HiSeq2000 using paired-end 100 bp reads. The authors processed their data as follows. SOAPnuke was used to process the raw data, with reads discarded if the reads contained adapters or uncalled bases, had a mean Phred below 15, or lacked an exact constant-primer or identifier match. COPE v1.2.5 was used to merge the high-quality paired reads, and each unique nucleotide sequence was defined as a clonotype. MiTCR v1.1 was used to align clonotypes to the IMGT TRBV, TRBD and TRBJ reference segments. Analysis was restricted to V-J combinations with a frequency above 0.0001, which covered 99% to 99.2% of repertoires. The TCS score was defined as F50 (clonal expansion) divided by E x V (chaos), with BLOSUM62-based TCRdist calculated between CDR3 peptides within each V-J. Welch's t-statistics and random forest reduced roughly 540 V-J features to roughly 13, which were used in a naive Bayes classifier (R e1071). The raw public reads went through TCRdb reprocessing: fastp at Q25, MiXCR clone calling, in-frame beta chains kept. Every CDR3 protein is listed once, alongside the most common genes and DNA of its rows. TCRdb's processing, not the study's, gives the V and J calls here. For this sample the table gives approximately 360,000 distinct CDR3 sequences, of which 25% were detected only once. More than 60% of the sample belongs to the ten largest clones.

Via the germline V gene (reference sequence), CDR1 is LNHNV and CDR2 YYDKDF. V is shortened by 6 bases, J by 4 bases, and the region joining them spans 14 bases. The CDR3 goes from the cysteine to the phenylalanine over 14 residues. Just the 42-base CDR3 DNA is kept, in frame starting at base 1. This specimen comes from a study of T cells in Graves' hyperthyroidism and ophthalmopathy (dated by TCRdb to the late 2010s). Regarding the research as a whole: Peripheral blood was collected at initial diagnosis, before any treatment. Once sampling was done, hyperthyroidism patients were given methimazole at a starting dose of 30 mg daily, whereas ophthalmopathy patients were given high-dose intravenous methylprednisolone. In more than five Graves' hyperthyroidism patients, the study also compared T-cell repertoires from thyroid tissue with T-cell repertoires from blood. Prospective prediction of ophthalmopathy was tested in an independent validation cohort of 18 to 20 hyperthyroidism patients and 15 to 17 patients who later progressed to ophthalmopathy. TCR V-J signatures able to tell the groups apart were searched for in a discovery cohort of 90 to 100 patients, of whom 40 to 45 had Graves' ophthalmopathy and roughly 58 had stable Graves' hyperthyroidism. The paper reports TCR Vbeta CDR3 sequencing of 135 peripheral blood samples: around 45 ophthalmopathy, roughly 80 hyperthyroidism and around 17 progressor patients. The 75 to 100 discovery patients were divided at random into training and test sets in a 7:3 ratio.

Graves' hyperthyroidism was defined as stable when no progression to ophthalmopathy occurred over 18 months of follow-up. Hyperthyroidism patients were aged 18 to 65 years and newly diagnosed, with disease duration of less than 2 months. Patients with uncontrolled infections, other autoimmune diseases, pregnancy or lactation were excluded. Diagnoses relied on clinical symptoms, serum thyroxine and TRAb, thyroid ultrasound and orbital computed tomography. PBMCs were isolated from around 10 ml of fresh peripheral blood by Ficoll-Paque density gradient centrifugation. Total RNA was extracted using Trizol reagent, and RNA quality was assessed on an Agilent 2100 Bioanalyzer. The investigation overall reported the following: No statistical method was used to set the sample size in advance, and investigators knew the group allocation. A 13 V-J signature model separated ophthalmopathy from stable hyperthyroidism, with just over 85% sensitivity and just under 84% specificity in cross-validation and 80%/75% in testing. In validation, the model predicted progression to ophthalmopathy a median of around 6.5 months before onset, with roughly 70% sensitivity and nearly 75% specificity. Most expanded thyroid clonotypes (frequency above 0.001) were also detected in blood, suggesting blood repertoires may reflect thyroid immune responses.

The sequenced material came from blood. This sequence was found in a man aged 50 or older with Graves' hyperthyroidism. The chain was built from TRBV15 and TRBJ2-3; D gene: possibly TRBD1, on 6 matching bases. CDR3 loop: CATRTGQRADTQYF. The DNA is TGTGCCACCAGGACAGGACAGAGAGCAGATACGCAGTATTTT.